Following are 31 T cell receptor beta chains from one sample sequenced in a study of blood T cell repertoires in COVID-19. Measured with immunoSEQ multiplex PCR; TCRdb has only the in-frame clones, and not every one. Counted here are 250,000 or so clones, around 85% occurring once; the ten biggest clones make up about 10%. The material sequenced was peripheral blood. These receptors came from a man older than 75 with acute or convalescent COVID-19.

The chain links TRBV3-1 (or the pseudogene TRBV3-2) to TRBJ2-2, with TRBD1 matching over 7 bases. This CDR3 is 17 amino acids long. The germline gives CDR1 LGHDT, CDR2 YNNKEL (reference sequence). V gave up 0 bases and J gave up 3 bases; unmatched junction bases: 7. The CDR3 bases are TGTGCCAGCAGCCAAGATTTAGGGGGCTATCACACCGGGGAGCTGTTTTTT. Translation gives CASSQDLGGYHTGELFF.

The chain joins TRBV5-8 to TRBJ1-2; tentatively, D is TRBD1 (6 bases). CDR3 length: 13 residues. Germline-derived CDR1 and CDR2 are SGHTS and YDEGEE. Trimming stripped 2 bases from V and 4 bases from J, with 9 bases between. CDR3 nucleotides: TGTGCCAGCAGCTTACAGGGTGGCTATGGCTACACCTTC. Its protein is CASSLQGGYGYTF. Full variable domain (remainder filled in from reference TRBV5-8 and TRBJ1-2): EAGVTQSPTHLIKTRGQQATLRCSPISGHTSVYWYQQALGLGLQFLLWYDEGEERNRGNFPPRFSGRQFPNYSSELNVNALELEDSALYLCASSLQGGYGYTFGSGTRLTVV.

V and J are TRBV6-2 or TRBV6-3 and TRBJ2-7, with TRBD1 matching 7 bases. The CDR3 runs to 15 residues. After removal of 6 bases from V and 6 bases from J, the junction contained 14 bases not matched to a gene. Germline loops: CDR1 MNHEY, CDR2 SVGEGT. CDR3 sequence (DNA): TGTGCCAGCAGCCTACGCACTGGACAGGTCGGCGAGCAGTACTTC. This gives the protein CASSLRTGQVGEQYF.

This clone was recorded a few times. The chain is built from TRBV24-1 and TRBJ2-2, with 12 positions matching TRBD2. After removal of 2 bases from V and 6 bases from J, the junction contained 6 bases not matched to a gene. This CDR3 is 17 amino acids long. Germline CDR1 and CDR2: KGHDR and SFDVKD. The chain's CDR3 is CATSDSLTSGSPGELFF. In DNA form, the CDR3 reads TGTGCCACCAGTGATTCGCTGACTAGCGGGAGTCCCGGGGAGCTGTTTTTT.

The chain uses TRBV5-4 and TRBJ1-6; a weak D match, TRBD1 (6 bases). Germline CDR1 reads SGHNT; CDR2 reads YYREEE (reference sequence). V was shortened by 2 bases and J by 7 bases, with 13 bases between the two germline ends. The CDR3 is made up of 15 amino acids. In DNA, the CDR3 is TGTGCCAGCAGCTTTCTCAGGGGAAGGAATTCACCCCTCCACTTT. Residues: CASSFLRGRNSPLHF.

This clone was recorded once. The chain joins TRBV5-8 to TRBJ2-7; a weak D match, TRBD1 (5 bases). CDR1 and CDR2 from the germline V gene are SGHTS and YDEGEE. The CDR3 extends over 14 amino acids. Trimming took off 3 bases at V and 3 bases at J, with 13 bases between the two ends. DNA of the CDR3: TGTGCCAGCAGCTACGACAGCTGGAGCTACGAGCAGTACTTC. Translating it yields CASSYDSWSYEQYF.

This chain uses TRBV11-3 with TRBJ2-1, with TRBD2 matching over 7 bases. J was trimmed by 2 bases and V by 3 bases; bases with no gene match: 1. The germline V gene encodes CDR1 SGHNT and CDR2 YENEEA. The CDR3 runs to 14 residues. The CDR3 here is CASSLAGAYNEQFF. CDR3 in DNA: TGTGCCAGCAGCTTGGCGGGAGCCTACAATGAGCAGTTCTTC.

The CDR3 loop is CASTLSQGYNEQFF. The DNA of the CDR3 is TGCGCCAGCACCCTTTCACAGGGATACAATGAGCAGTTCTTC. The chain combines TRBV5-1 with TRBJ2-1, with a weak D call TRBD1 (6 bases). Germline CDR1 and CDR2: SGHRS and YFSETQ. This CDR3 has 14 amino acids. Trimming cost V 6 bases and J 4 bases, with 14 bases left between them. Together with reference TRBV5-1 and TRBJ2-1, the CDR3 gives the full variable domain: KAGVTQTPRYLIKTRGQQVTLSCSPISGHRSVSWYQQTPGQGLQFLFEYFSETQRNKGNFPGRFSGRQFSNSRSEMNVSTLELGDSALYLCASTLSQGYNEQFFGPGTRLTVL.

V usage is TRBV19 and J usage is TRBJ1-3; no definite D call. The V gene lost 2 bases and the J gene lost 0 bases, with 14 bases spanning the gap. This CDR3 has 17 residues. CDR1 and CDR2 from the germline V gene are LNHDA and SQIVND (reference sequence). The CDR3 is CASSIKGGSFSGNTIYF. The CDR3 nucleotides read TGTGCCAGTAGTATAAAAGGAGGCAGCTTCTCTGGAAACACCATATATTTT.

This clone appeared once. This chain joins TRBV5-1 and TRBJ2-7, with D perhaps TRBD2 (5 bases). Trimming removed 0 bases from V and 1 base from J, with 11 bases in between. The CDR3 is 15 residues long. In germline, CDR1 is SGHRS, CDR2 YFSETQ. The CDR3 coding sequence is TGCGCCAGCAGCTTGGAACGGGGTGGGTCCTACGAGCAGTACTTC. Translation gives CASSLERGGSYEQYF. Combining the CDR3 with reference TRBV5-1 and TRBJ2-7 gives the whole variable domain KAGVTQTPRYLIKTRGQQVTLSCSPISGHRSVSWYQQTPGQGLQFLFEYFSETQRNKGNFPGRFSGRQFSNSRSEMNVSTLELGDSALYLCASSLERGGSYEQYFGPGTRLTVT.

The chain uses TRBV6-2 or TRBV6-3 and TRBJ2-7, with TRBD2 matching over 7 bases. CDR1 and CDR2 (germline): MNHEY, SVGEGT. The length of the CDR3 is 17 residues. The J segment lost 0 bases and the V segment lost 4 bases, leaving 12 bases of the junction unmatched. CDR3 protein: CASSFDGRVSSSYEQYF. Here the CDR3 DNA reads TGTGCCAGCAGTTTCGATGGGAGGGTCTCCAGCTCCTACGAGCAGTACTTC.

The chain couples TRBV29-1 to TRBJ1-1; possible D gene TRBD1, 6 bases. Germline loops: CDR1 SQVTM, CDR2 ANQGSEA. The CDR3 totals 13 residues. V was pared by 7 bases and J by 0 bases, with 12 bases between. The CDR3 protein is CSAYRDLNTEAFF. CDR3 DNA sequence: TGCAGCGCCTACAGGGACCTGAACACTGAAGCTTTCTTT.

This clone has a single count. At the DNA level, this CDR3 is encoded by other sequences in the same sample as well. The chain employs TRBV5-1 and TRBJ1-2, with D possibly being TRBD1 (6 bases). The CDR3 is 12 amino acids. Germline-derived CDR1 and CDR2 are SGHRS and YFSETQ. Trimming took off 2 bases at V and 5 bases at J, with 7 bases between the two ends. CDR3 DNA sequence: TGCGCCAGCAGCTTACAGGGTTATGGCTACACCTTC. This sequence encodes CASSLQGYGYTF. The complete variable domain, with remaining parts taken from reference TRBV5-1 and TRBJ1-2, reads KAGVTQTPRYLIKTRGQQVTLSCSPISGHRSVSWYQQTPGQGLQFLFEYFSETQRNKGNFPGRFSGRQFSNSRSEMNVSTLELGDSALYLCASSLQGYGYTFGSGTRLTVV.

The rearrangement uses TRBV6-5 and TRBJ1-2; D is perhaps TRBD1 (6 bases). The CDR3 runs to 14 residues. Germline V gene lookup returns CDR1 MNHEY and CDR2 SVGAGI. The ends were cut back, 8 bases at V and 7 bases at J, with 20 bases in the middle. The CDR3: CASHRGQQIGGYTF. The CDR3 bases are TGTGCCAGCCATAGGGGACAACAGATCGGTGGCTACACCTTC.

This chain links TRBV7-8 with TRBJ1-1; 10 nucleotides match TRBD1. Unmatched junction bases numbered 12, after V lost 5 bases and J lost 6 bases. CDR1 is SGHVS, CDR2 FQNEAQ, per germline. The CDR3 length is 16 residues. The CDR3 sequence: CASSRTGTGVEAEAFF. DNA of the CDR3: TGTGCCAGCAGCCGTACCGGGACAGGGGTTGAGGCTGAAGCTTTCTTT.

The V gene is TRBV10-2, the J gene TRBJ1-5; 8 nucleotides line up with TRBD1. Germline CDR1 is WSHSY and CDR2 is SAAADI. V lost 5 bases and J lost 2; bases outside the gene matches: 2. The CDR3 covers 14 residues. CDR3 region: CASSMTGGNQPQHF. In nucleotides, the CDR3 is TGCGCCAGCAGTATGACAGGGGGCAATCAGCCCCAGCATTTT.

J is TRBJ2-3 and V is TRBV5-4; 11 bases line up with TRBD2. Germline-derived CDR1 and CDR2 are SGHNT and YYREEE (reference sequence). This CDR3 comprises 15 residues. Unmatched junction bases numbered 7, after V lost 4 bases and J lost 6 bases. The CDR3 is CASSTGLAVLDTQYF. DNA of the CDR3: TGTGCCAGCAGCACGGGACTAGCGGTCTTGGATACGCAGTATTTT.

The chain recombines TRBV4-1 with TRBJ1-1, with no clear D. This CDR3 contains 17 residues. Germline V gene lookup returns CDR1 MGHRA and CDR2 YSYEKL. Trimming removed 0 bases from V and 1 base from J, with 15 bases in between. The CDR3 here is CASSQDQGGRPNTEAFF. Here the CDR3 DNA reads TGCGCCAGCAGCCAAGATCAAGGAGGGCGGCCGAACACTGAAGCTTTCTTT.

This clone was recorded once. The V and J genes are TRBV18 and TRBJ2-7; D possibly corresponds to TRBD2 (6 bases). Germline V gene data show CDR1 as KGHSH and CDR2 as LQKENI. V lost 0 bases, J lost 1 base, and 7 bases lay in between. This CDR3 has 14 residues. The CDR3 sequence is CASSPPRDSYEQYF. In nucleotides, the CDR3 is TGTGCCAGCTCACCACCGCGGGATTCCTACGAGCAGTACTTC.

The CDR3 bases are TGTGCCAGCAGTTTGAAGGGAGTTGGCAATCAGCCCCAGCATTTT. Residues: CASSLKGVGNQPQHF. The chain carries TRBV6-2 or TRBV6-3 and TRBJ1-5, with D hard to call. V shed 4 bases and J shed 2 bases, with 12 bases lying between them. Germline V lookup: CDR1 MNHEY, CDR2 SVGEGT. This CDR3 has 15 residues.

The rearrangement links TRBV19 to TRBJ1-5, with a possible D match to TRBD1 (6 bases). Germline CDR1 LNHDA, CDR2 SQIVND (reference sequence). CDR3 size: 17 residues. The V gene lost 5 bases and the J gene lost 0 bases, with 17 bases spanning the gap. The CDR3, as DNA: TGTGCCAGTAGTGACAGGTCCCCCCTTTATAGCAATCAGCCCCAGCATTTT. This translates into CASSDRSPLYSNQPQHF.

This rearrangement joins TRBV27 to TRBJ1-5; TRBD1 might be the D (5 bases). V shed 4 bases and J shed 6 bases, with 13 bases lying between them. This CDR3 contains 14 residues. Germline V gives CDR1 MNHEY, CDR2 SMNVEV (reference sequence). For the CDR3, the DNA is TGTGCCAGCAGTTCGCTTGGGGGAGGTCAGCCCCAGCATTTT. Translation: CASSSLGGGQPQHF.

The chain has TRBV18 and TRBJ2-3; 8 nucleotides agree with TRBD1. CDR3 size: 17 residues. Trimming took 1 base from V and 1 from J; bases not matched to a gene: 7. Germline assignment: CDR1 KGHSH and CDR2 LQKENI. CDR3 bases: TGTGCCAGCTCACCACTGCGACAGGGGAAGGGCACAGATACGCAGTATTTT. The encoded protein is CASSPLRQGKGTDTQYF.

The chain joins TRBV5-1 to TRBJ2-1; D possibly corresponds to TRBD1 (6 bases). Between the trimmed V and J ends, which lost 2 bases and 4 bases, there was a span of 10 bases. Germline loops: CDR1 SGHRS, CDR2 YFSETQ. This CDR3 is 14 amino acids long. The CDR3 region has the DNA TGCGCCAGCAGCTTCGGACAGATTTACAATGAGCAGTTCTTC. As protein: CASSFGQIYNEQFF.

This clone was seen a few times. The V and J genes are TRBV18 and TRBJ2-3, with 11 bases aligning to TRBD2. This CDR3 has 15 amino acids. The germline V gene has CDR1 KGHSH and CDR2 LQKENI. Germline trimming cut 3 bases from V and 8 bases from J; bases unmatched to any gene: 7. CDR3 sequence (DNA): TGTGCCAGCTCACCTACTAGCGGGAGTTTAGTTACGCAGTATTTT. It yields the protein CASSPTSGSLVTQYF.

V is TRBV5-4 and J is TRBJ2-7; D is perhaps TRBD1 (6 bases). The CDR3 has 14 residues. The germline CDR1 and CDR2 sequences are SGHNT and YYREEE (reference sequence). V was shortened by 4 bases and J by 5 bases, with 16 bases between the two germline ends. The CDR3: CASSHRTETDEQYF. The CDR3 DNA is TGTGCCAGCAGCCACCGGACAGAAACGGACGAGCAGTACTTC. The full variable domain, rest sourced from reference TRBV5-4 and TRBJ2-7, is ETGVTQSPTHLIKTRGQQVTLRCSSQSGHNTVSWYQQALGQGPQFIFQYYREEENGRGNFPPRFSGLQFPNYSSELNVNALELDDSALYLCASSHRTETDEQYFGPGTRLTVT.

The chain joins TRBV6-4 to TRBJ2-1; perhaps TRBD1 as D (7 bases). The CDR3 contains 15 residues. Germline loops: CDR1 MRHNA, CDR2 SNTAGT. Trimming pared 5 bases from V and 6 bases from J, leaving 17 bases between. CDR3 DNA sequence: TGTGCCAGCAGTCAGTGGGCAGGGGGGACCAATGAGCAGTTCTTC. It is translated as CASSQWAGGTNEQFF.

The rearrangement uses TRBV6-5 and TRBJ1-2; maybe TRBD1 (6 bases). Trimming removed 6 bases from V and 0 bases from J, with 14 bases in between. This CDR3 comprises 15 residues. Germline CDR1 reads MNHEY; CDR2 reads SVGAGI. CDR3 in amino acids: CASRGLGGANYGYTF. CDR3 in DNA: TGTGCCAGCAGAGGATTAGGGGGGGCTAACTATGGCTACACCTTC.

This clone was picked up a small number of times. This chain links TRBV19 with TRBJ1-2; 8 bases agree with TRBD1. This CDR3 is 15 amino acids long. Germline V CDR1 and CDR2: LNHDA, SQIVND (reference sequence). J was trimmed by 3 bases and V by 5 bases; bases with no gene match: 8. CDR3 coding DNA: TGTGCCAGTAGTCCCGGGACAGGTCTCGACTATGGCTACACCTTC. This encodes CASSPGTGLDYGYTF.

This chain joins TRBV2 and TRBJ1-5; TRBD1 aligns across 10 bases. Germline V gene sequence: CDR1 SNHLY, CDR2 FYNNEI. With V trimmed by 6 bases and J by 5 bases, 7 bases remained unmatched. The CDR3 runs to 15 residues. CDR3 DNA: TGTGCCAGCAGGTACGGGACAGGGGTTTATCAGCCCCAGCATTTT. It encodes CASRYGTGVYQPQHF.

CDR3 residues: CASSLVANSGTMFF. CDR3 bases: TGTGCCAGCAGTTTGGTCGCTAACTCCGGGACAATGTTTTTT. This chain joins TRBV27 and TRBJ1-4; weak D call: TRBD1 (6 bases). The CDR3 is made up of 14 amino acids. V lost 3 bases and J lost 15, with 20 bases in between. The germline V gene encodes CDR1 MNHEY and CDR2 SMNVEV (reference sequence).